This T cell receptor (beta chain) was found in a study of blood T cell repertoires in COVID-19. Trimming took 5 bases from V and 0 from J, leaving 12 bases between them. Looked up from germline, CDR1 is SQVTM and CDR2 is ANQGSEA. The CDR3 length is 14 residues. Data came from immunoSEQ multiplex PCR; TCRdb stores just in-frame clones and leaves some out. The table has around 140,000 clones, 70% to 90% seen once. The source is a woman aged 45 to 65 with acute COVID-19. Sequencing input: PBMCs or T cells enriched from blood (not recorded which). This rearrangement joins TRBV29-1 to TRBJ2-3; the D is unclear. The CDR3 sequence: CSVHVGSSTDTQYF. The DNA of the CDR3 is TGCAGCGTTCACGTAGGTAGCAGCACAGATACGCAGTATTTT.